The clone carrying this T cell receptor (beta chain) has a count of ten or more. cDNA was made by 5'RACE with 10-nucleotide random UMIs. TCRdb itself ran the 5' RACE reads through MiXCR, one entry per CDR3 protein. The sample has about 41,000 distinct CDR3 sequences, 12% seen once. This entry belongs to a study of neurological immune-mediated disorders. This CDR3 spans 16 amino acids. With 0 bases removed from V and 6 bases from J, the gap between germline ends came to 16 bases. CDR1 is SGDLS, CDR2 YYNGEE, per germline. This receptor was identified in a female donor in good health. The material sequenced was PBMCs. The chain uses TRBV9 and TRBJ2-1, with D perhaps matching TRBD1 (5 bases). The CDR3 coding sequence is TGTGCCAGCAGCGTAGATGCCCATGTGGGGCCCAATGAGCAGTTCTTC. Translation gives CASSVDAHVGPNEQFF.